The 14 T cell receptor beta chains below come from one sample, sequenced in a study of T-cell reconstitution after alpha-beta-depleted transplantation in children. A TCRbeta library incorporating unique molecular identifiers was prepared. TCRdb processed the PCR reads anew with MiXCR; each CDR3 protein has one entry. Of 450,000 to 600,000 distinct CDR3 sequences in the sample, approximately 20% were seen once. The sample consisted of PBMCs from the stem cell graft donor, taken from the stem cell graft. Every receptor here comes from a human donor who donated a stem cell graft to a child with acute lymphoblastic leukemia.

This clonotype was found a few times. The V gene is TRBV7-3, the J gene TRBJ1-1, with TRBD1 identical over 8 bases. CDR1 and CDR2 (germline): SGHTA, FQGTGA. The CDR3 length is 16 residues. Unmatched junction bases numbered 11, after V lost 4 bases and J lost 4 bases. The chain's CDR3 is CASSSPYGQGSTEAFF. The CDR3 DNA follows: TGTGCCAGCAGCTCCCCCTACGGACAGGGTAGCACTGAAGCTTTCTTT.

The gene calls are TRBV7-3 and TRBJ1-5; 7 bases are shared with TRBD1. The CDR3 is made up of 17 amino acids. The germline V gene has CDR1 SGHTA and CDR2 FQGTGA. Trimming took 2 bases from V and 6 from J; bases not matched to a gene: 13. CDR3 bases: TGTGCCAGCAGCTTATTAGTGAAAAGGGGGCAAGGTCAGCCCCAGCATTTT. This sequence encodes CASSLLVKRGQGQPQHF.

J is TRBJ2-1 and V is TRBV12-3 or TRBV12-4; D is perhaps TRBD1 or TRBD2 (5 bases each). V gave up 6 bases and J gave up 7 bases, with 13 bases separating them. The CDR3 is made up of 13 amino acids. As DNA, the CDR3 is TGTGCCAGCAGACCAGCAGAGGGGAATGAGCAGTTCTTC. As protein: CASRPAEGNEQFF.

This rearrangement joins TRBV27 to TRBJ2-7; 8 nucleotides agree with TRBD2. V was clipped by 2 bases and J by 4 bases; unmatched bases: 10. The germline V gene encodes CDR1 MNHEY and CDR2 SMNVEV (reference sequence). This CDR3 has 16 amino acids. The CDR3, as DNA: TGTGCCAGCAGTTTACGCACCGGGGGGGAGAGGTACGAGCAGTACTTC. It yields the protein CASSLRTGGERYEQYF.

This chain connects TRBV12-3 or TRBV12-4 to TRBJ2-2; D unclear. The germline V and J ends were trimmed by 6 bases and 6 bases, with 11 bases remaining between them. The CDR3 is made up of 13 amino acids. The chain's CDR3 is CASRLQEPGELFF. Here the CDR3 DNA reads TGTGCCAGCAGACTTCAGGAGCCCGGGGAGCTGTTTTTT.

The chain has TRBV7-8 and TRBJ2-1; D call uncertain. The germline V gene encodes CDR1 SGHVS and CDR2 FQNEAQ. V was cut by 1 base and J by 7 bases, with 14 bases left in between. The CDR3 length is 15 residues. The CDR3 nucleotides are TGTGCCAGCAGCTTAGTGGTAACTGCCAGGAATGAGCAGTTCTTC. Amino acid sequence: CASSLVVTARNEQFF.

This chain joins TRBV12-3 or TRBV12-4 and TRBJ1-3; D is unclear. The germline V and J ends were trimmed by 3 bases and 0 bases, with 3 bases remaining between them. The CDR3 runs 13 residues. The CDR3: CASSLVSGNTIYF. CDR3 in DNA: TGTGCCAGCAGTTTGGTCTCTGGAAACACCATATATTTT.

This clonotype has just a few counts. The chain couples TRBV29-1 to TRBJ1-5; D not certain. V shed 4 bases and J shed 3 bases, with 13 bases lying between them. CDR1 and CDR2 (germline): SQVTM, ANQGSEA. The CDR3 extends over 14 amino acids. The CDR3 region has the DNA TGCAGCGTTGGGAGTCAGGTTAACAATCAGCCCCAGCATTTT. Translated: CSVGSQVNNQPQHF.

The rearrangement uses TRBV12-3 or TRBV12-4 and TRBJ2-2; no firm D call. V lost 8 bases, J lost 7 bases, and 17 bases lay in between. The CDR3 length is 14 residues. The CDR3 DNA is TGTGCCAGCGTGGGCTTAGTAGACGGCGGGGAGCTGTTTTTT. Its translation is CASVGLVDGGELFF.

The chain combines TRBV29-1 with TRBJ2-1, with D perhaps being TRBD1 or TRBD2 (6 bases each). Trimming shortened V by 4 bases and J by 10 bases, and 14 bases separated the two germline ends. The CDR3 totals 12 residues. The germline CDR1 and CDR2 sequences are SQVTM and ANQGSEA. This CDR3 is CSVVKGGWEQFF. The CDR3 bases are TGCAGCGTTGTTAAGGGGGGCTGGGAGCAGTTCTTC.

The rearrangement joins TRBV21-1 to TRBJ2-7. TRBV21-1 is noted as a pseudogene. The CDR3 sequence is 12 residues long. The CDR3 loop reads CASSPLDYEQYF. The CDR3 nucleotides read TGTGCCAGCAGCCCCTTAGACTACGAGCAGTACTTC.

The chain joins TRBV7-2 to TRBJ2-3; TRBD1 is a possible D gene (5 bases). The CDR3 has 14 amino acids. Germline CDR1 SGHTA, CDR2 FQGNSA. V was shortened by 1 base and J by 6 bases, with 11 bases between the two germline ends. Here the CDR3 reads CASSLGQSSDTQYF. As DNA, the CDR3 is TGTGCCAGCAGCTTAGGACAGTCCTCGGATACGCAGTATTTT.

This chain connects TRBV29-1 to TRBJ1-1; 8 bases fit TRBD1. The junction had 10 bases not matched to a gene; V was cut back by 6 bases and J by 4 bases. CDR1 SQVTM and CDR2 ANQGSEA come from the germline V gene. The CDR3 totals 14 residues. The CDR3 sequence: CSVSAGGWGTEAFF. CDR3 bases: TGCAGCGTGTCCGCAGGGGGCTGGGGCACTGAAGCTTTCTTT.

This clonotype has just a few counts. This sequence joins TRBV2 and TRBJ2-2; tentative D call: TRBD1 (5 bases). CDR1 is SNHLY and CDR2 is FYNNEI in the germline V gene. This CDR3 contains 12 residues. Trimming stripped 8 bases from V and 9 bases from J, with 13 bases between. CDR3 region: CASSKGSRELFF. The CDR3, as DNA: TGTGCCAGCTCAAAGGGGTCCCGGGAGCTGTTTTTT.